The present TCR beta chain was sequenced within a study of T cell repertoires in cytomegalovirus infection. Trimming cost V 5 bases and J 0 bases; bases outside gene matches: 5. CDR3 size: 15 residues. CDR1 and CDR2 from the germline V gene are LNHDA and SQIVND (reference sequence). TCRdb re-derived calls from the reads in MiXCR, one entry per CDR3 protein. Seen here are fewer than 550,000 distinct CDR3 sequences, about 30% observed once, and the top ten hold about 13%. Sequenced material: PBMCs. The source of this sequence is a human donor in good health (CMV status not recorded). Some clones in this sample may be carry-over from other donors' samples. This rearrangement joins TRBV19 to TRBJ1-1; TRBD1 matches at 8 bases. The CDR3: CASSADRGLNTEAFF. As DNA, the CDR3 is TGTGCCAGTAGTGCCGACAGGGGACTGAACACTGAAGCTTTCTTT.